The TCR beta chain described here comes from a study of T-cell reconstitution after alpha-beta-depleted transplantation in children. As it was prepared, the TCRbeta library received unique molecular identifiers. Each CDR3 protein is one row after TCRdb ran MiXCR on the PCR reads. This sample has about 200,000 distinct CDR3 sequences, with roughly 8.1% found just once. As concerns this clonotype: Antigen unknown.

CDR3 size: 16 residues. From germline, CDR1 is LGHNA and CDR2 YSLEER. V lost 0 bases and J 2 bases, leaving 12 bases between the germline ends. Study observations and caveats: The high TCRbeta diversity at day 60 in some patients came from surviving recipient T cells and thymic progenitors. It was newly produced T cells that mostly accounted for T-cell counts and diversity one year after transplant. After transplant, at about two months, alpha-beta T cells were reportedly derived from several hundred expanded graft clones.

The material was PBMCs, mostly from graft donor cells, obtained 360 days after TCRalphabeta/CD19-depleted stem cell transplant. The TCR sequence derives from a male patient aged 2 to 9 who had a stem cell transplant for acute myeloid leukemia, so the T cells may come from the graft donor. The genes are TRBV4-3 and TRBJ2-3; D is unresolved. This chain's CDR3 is CASSQDPAGHTDTQYF. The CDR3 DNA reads TGCGCCAGCAGCCAAGATCCCGCAGGCCACACAGATACGCAGTATTTT.